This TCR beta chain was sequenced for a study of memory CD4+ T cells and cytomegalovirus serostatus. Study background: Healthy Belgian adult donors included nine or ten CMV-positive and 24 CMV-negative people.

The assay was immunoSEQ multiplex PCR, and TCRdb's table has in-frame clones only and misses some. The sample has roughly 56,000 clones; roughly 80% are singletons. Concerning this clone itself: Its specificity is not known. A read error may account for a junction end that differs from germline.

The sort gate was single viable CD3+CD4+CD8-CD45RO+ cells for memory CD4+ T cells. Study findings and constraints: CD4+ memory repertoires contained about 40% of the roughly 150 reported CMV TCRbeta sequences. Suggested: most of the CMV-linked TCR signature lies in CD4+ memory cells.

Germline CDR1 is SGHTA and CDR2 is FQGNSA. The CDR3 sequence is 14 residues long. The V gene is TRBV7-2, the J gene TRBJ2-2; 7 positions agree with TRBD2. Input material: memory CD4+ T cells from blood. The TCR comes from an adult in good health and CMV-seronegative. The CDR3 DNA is TGTGCCAGCAGCCTACTAGCGAACACCGGGGAGTTGTTTTTT. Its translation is CASSLLANTGELFF.